The next 26 T cell receptor beta chains were all read from a single sample in a study of breast tumors, draining lymph nodes, adjacent tissues. TCRdb re-derived calls from the multiplex PCR reads in MiXCR, one entry per CDR3 protein. The repertoire holds more than 80,000 distinct CDR3 sequences, with more than 25% as singletons. Breast cancer patients provided tissue from their axillary draining lymph nodes. The source material was axillary lymph node tissue. Source of these receptors: a female donor with breast cancer. Some clones in this sample may be carry-over from other donors' samples.

This clonotype appeared many times. In nucleotides, the CDR3 is TGTGCCAGCAGTTACGAGGCTAGCGGGGTACCTAGTACGCAGTATTTT. Translated, it gives CASSYEASGVPSTQYF. The genes are TRBV6-5 and TRBJ2-3, with 9 bases aligning to TRBD2. V gave up 2 bases and J gave up 8 bases; unmatched junction bases: 11. Germline V gene lookup returns CDR1 MNHEY and CDR2 SVGAGI. The CDR3 contains 16 residues.

This clonotype was seen ten or more times. The chain carries TRBV11-3 and TRBJ2-2, with D perhaps being TRBD1 or TRBD2 (6 bases each). CDR1 SGHNT and CDR2 YENEEA come from the germline V gene. CDR3 size: 15 residues. Trimming removed 2 bases from V and 3 bases from J, with 10 bases in between. The CDR3 coding sequence is TGTGCCAGCAGCTTATCGGGGGCCCACACCGGGGAGCTGTTTTTT. Encoded protein: CASSLSGAHTGELFF.

This clonotype was detected many times. J is TRBJ2-3 and V is TRBV12-3 or TRBV12-4; tentatively, D is TRBD2 (6 bases). Between the trimmed V and J ends, which lost 1 base and 0 bases, there was a span of 8 bases. The CDR3 consists of 15 residues. CDR3 DNA: TGTGCCAGCAGTTTAGACGGGACTAGCACAGATACGCAGTATTTT. As protein: CASSLDGTSTDTQYF.

V usage is TRBV7-9 and J usage is TRBJ1-4; weak D call: TRBD1 (6 bases). The CDR3 totals 17 residues. V was shortened by 7 bases and J by 6 bases, with 24 bases between the two germline ends. Germline V CDR1 and CDR2: SEHNR, FQNEAQ (reference sequence). CDR3 in amino acids: CASTTQGPGTAYEKLFF. CDR3 sequence (DNA): TGTGCCAGCACTACTCAGGGGCCCGGGACGGCATATGAAAAACTGTTTTTT.

This chain's CDR3 is CASSYSGTQYF. The CDR3 region has the DNA TGTGCCAGCAGTTACTCGGGGACCCAGTACTTC. V is TRBV6-5 and J is TRBJ2-5; unclear D gene. The germline V gene encodes CDR1 MNHEY and CDR2 SVGAGI. The CDR3 sequence is 11 residues long. V lost 0 bases, J lost 7 bases, and 3 bases lay in between.

This clonotype was detected many times. The chain couples TRBV7-2 to TRBJ1-3; D remains unclear. CDR3 length equals 13 residues. CDR1 and CDR2 from the germline V gene are SGHTA and FQGNSA. Trimming took 5 bases from V and 4 from J, leaving 9 bases between them. CDR3 sequence reads: CASSPQQGNTIYF. Here the CDR3 DNA reads TGTGCCAGCAGCCCTCAACAGGGAAACACCATATATTTT.

This clonotype was seen at least ten times. The gene calls are TRBV7-9 and TRBJ2-2; the D is unclear. This CDR3 is 12 amino acids long. CDR1 and CDR2 (germline): SEHNR, FQNEAQ (reference sequence). The ends were cut back, 0 bases at V and 7 bases at J, with 3 bases in the middle. The CDR3 is CASSLASGELFF. The CDR3 DNA reads TGTGCCAGCAGCTTAGCTAGCGGGGAGCTGTTTTTT.

J is TRBJ1-6 and V is TRBV2; a weak D match, TRBD1 (6 bases). This CDR3 contains 13 residues. V was pared by 5 bases and J by 13 bases, with 15 bases between. Germline V CDR1 and CDR2: SNHLY, FYNNEI. The CDR3 DNA reads as TGTGCCAGCAGTACGGGGGGGCTTTCCCCCCTCCACTTT. This sequence encodes CASSTGGLSPLHF.

This clonotype was seen at least ten times. CDR3 DNA: TGTGCCAGCAGAGGACTAGCGGGCTTCAATGAGCAGTTCTTC. Translated: CASRGLAGFNEQFF. The chain links TRBV2 to TRBJ2-1; 11 bases line up with TRBD2. The CDR3 runs 14 residues. Germline CDR1 reads SNHLY; CDR2 reads FYNNEI. After removal of 6 bases from V and 6 bases from J, the junction contained 4 bases not matched to a gene.

This clonotype was observed at least ten times. The rearrangement links TRBV5-1 to TRBJ2-7; 7 nucleotides agree with TRBD2. V lost 0 bases to trimming and J lost 1 base; unmatched junction nucleotides: 10. Germline V CDR1 and CDR2: SGHRS, YFSETQ. This CDR3 region has 17 residues. The CDR3: CASSLGAGSGFSYEQYF. DNA of the CDR3: TGCGCCAGCAGCTTGGGCGCGGGTAGCGGGTTTTCCTACGAGCAGTACTTC.

This clonotype was counted between two and nine times. This may stem from a read error, because a much larger clone lies one nucleotide away. This chain uses TRBV6-2 or TRBV6-3 with TRBJ1-4; D not certain. Germline CDR1 reads MNHEY; CDR2 reads SVGEGT. Trimming pared 4 bases from V and 7 bases from J, leaving 10 bases between. The CDR3 runs to 13 residues. CDR3 DNA: TGTGCCAGCAGTTCCTCGTTATCTGAAAAACTGTTTTTT. Protein product: CASSSSLSEKLFF.

This clonotype was seen repeatedly, ten times or more. The CDR3 nucleotides read TGTGCCAGCAGCTTAACCTTGGGAGCTGAGCAGTTCTTC. This gives the protein CASSLTLGAEQFF. The genes are TRBV11-3 and TRBJ2-1; perhaps TRBD2 as D (5 bases). CDR1 is SGHNT, CDR2 YENEEA, per germline. V gave up 2 bases and J gave up 9 bases, with 11 bases separating them. This CDR3 comprises 13 residues.

This clonotype was seen more than once but under ten times. V is TRBV5-1 and J is TRBJ1-1; 7 bases map to TRBD1. This CDR3 contains 16 residues. Germline V gene sequence: CDR1 SGHRS, CDR2 YFSETQ. Germline trimming cut 4 bases from V and 4 bases from J; bases unmatched to any gene: 13. CDR3 bases: TGCGCCAGCAGCCCTATCCAGGGGGATAGAGGCACTGAAGCTTTCTTT. Translation: CASSPIQGDRGTEAFF.

The chain employs TRBV11-2 and TRBJ1-5; D not certain. The CDR3 is 13 residues long. Trimming took off 5 bases at V and 13 bases at J, with 18 bases between the two ends. In germline, CDR1 is SGHAT, CDR2 FQNNGV. DNA for the CDR3: TGTGCCAGCAGCCTGGGAGTTAATAGCAATCAGCATTTT. Translating it yields CASSLGVNSNQHF.

The V gene is TRBV7-8, the J gene TRBJ1-4, with a tentative D call TRBD1 (6 bases). The V end was cut by 5 bases, the J end by 0 bases, with 10 bases between. The CDR3 sequence is 15 residues long. Looked up from germline, CDR1 is SGHVS and CDR2 is FQNEAQ. The CDR3 sequence: CASSRTVTTNEKLFF. The CDR3 coding sequence is TGTGCCAGCAGCCGGACAGTTACAACTAATGAAAAACTGTTTTTT.

Ten or more counts support this clonotype. The J gene is TRBJ2-2, the V gene TRBV20-1, with D hard to call. This CDR3 is 14 amino acids long. The ends were cut back, 3 bases at V and 2 bases at J, with 10 bases in the middle. CDR1 is DFQATT and CDR2 is SNEGSKA in the germline V gene (reference sequence). The CDR3 DNA is TGCAGTGCTAGGGGTGGATCCAACACCGGGGAGCTGTTTTTT. It is translated as CSARGGSNTGELFF.

This clonotype was observed at least ten times. The J gene is TRBJ2-7, the V gene TRBV20-1; D perhaps matches TRBD1 (8 bases). From germline, CDR1 is DFQATT and CDR2 SNEGSKA (reference sequence). V lost 6 bases, J lost 3 bases, and 12 bases lay in between. The CDR3 covers 12 residues. CDR3 in DNA: TGCAGTGCCACAGGGGGGGTCTACGAGCAGTACTTC. Amino acids: CSATGGVYEQYF.

The chain is built from TRBV12-3 or TRBV12-4 and TRBJ1-1; D possibly corresponds to TRBD1 (5 bases). Trimming stripped 6 bases from V and 1 base from J, with 12 bases between. The CDR3 covers 14 residues. This chain's CDR3 is CASSPGLRNTEAFF. The CDR3 DNA sequence: TGTGCCAGCAGCCCGGGACTGAGGAACACTGAAGCTTTCTTT.

This clonotype appeared many times. This chain joins TRBV7-9 and TRBJ1-5, with D possibly matching TRBD1 (5 bases). Trimming shortened V by 4 bases and J by 0 bases, and 13 bases separated the two germline ends. The CDR3 is made up of 16 amino acids. Germline loops: CDR1 SEHNR, CDR2 FQNEAQ (reference sequence). The chain's CDR3 is CASSSDSFNSNQPQHF. The CDR3 nucleotides read TGTGCCAGCAGCTCAGACAGTTTTAATAGCAATCAGCCCCAGCATTTT.

This clonotype was detected many times. The chain's CDR3 is CASSWRADTGELFF. The CDR3 region has the DNA TGCGCCAGCAGCTGGAGGGCAGACACCGGGGAGCTGTTTTTT. The genes are TRBV5-1 and TRBJ2-2; D might be TRBD2 (6 bases). The CDR3 runs 14 residues. Trimming shortened V by 3 bases and J by 3 bases, and 9 bases separated the two germline ends. CDR1 is SGHRS, CDR2 YFSETQ, per germline.

Worth noting for this clonotype: A read error is the likely source, as a far larger clone sits one nucleotide away. This chain links TRBV12-3 or TRBV12-4 with TRBJ2-7; TRBD2 might be the D (6 bases). The CDR3 has 12 residues. The CDR3 DNA sequence: TGTGCCAGCAGCCGGGACTCCTACGGGCAGTACTTC. The encoded protein is CASSRDSYGQYF.

Ten or more counts support this clonotype. The V call is TRBV6-2 or TRBV6-3, the J call TRBJ1-2; TRBD1 aligns across 10 bases. Germline V gene lookup returns CDR1 MNHEY and CDR2 SVGEGT. This CDR3 contains 15 residues. V dropped 5 bases and J dropped 5; count of bases not matched to a gene: 8. The chain's CDR3 is CASSHPPGQGYGYTF. The CDR3 DNA follows: TGTGCCAGCAGTCACCCCCCGGGACAGGGGTATGGCTACACCTTC.

Remarks on this clonotype: The DNA is omitted, as the CDR3 cannot be located on it reliably, and the CDR3 follows TCRdb's listing. This rearrangement joins TRBV24-1 to TRBJ1-5. From germline, CDR1 is KGHDR and CDR2 SFDVKD. Both ends counted, the CDR3 spans 17 residues. The CDR3 region is CATTPAGSTSSSSGQHF.

This clonotype was counted once. A much larger clone lies one base from this, so it may be a read error. The V and J genes are TRBV2 and TRBJ2-5; 9 positions match TRBD2. Germline assignment: CDR1 SNHLY and CDR2 FYNNEI. This CDR3 region has 17 residues. The CDR3 here is CASSVTIAGDNQETRYF. DNA for the CDR3: TGTGCCAGCAGTGTAACCATAGCGGGGGACAACCAAGAGACCCGGTACTTC.

This clonotype came up many times. The V gene is TRBV2, the J gene TRBJ1-1; 8 positions agree with TRBD1. The germline V gene has CDR1 SNHLY and CDR2 FYNNEI. CDR3 size: 15 residues. The junction had 4 bases not matched to a gene; V was cut back by 4 bases and J by 0 bases. CDR3 sequence: CASSGDRKMNTEAFF. CDR3 DNA sequence: TGTGCCAGCAGTGGGGACAGGAAAATGAACACTGAAGCTTTCTTT.

This clonotype was observed a handful of times. The CDR3 DNA reads TGCAGTGCCGTGGGCCCCACAGATACGCAGTATTTT. As protein: CSAVGPTDTQYF. The chain has TRBV20-1 and TRBJ2-3; D is undetermined. Between the trimmed V and J ends, which lost 6 bases and 2 bases, there was a span of 9 bases. Germline V CDR1 and CDR2: DFQATT, SNEGSKA (reference sequence). The CDR3 covers 12 residues.